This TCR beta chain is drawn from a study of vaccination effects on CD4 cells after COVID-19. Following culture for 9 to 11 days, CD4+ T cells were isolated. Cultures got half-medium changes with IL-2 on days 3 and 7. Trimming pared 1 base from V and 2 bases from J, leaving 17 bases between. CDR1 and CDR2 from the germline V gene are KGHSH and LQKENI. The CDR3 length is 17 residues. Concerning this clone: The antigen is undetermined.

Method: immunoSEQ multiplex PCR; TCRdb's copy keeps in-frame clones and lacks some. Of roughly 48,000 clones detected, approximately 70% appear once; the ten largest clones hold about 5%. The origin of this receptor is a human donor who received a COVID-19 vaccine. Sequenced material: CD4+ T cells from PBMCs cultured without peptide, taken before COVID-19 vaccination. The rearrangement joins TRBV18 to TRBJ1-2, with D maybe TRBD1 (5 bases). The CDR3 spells CASSPRGGGKNNYGYTF. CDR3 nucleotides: TGTGCCAGCTCACCACGGGGCGGCGGCAAGAACAACTATGGCTACACCTTC.